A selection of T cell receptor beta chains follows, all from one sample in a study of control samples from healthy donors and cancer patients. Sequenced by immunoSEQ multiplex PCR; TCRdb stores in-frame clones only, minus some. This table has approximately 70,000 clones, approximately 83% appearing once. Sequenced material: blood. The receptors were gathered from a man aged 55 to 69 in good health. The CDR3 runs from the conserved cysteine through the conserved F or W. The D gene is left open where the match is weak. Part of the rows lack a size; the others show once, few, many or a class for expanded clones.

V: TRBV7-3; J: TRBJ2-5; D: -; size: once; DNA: TGTGCCAGCAGCGCATACGGGGCGAGGGGGGTGGAGACCCAGTACTTC; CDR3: CASSAYGARGVETQYF
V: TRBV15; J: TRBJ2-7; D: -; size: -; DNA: TGTGCCACCAGCAGAGACCGAGGGCCCTACGAGCAGTACTTC; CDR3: CATSRDRGPYEQYF
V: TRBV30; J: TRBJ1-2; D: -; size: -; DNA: TGTGCCTGGCAATGGGGTACTTACGGCTACACCTTC; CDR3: CAWQWGTYGYTF
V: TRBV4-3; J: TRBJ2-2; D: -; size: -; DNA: TGCGCCAGCAGCCCGGGACTGATCACCGGGGAGCTGTTTTTT; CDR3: CASSPGLITGELFF
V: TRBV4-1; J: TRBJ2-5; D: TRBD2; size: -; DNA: TGCGCCAGCAGCCAACTAGCGGGATTACGAGAGACCCAGTACTTC; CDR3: CASSQLAGLRETQYF
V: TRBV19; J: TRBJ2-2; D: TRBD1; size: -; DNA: TGTGCCAGTAGGGTACCAGGACAGGACTGGGCGAACACCGGGGAGCTGTTTTTT; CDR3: CASRVPGQDWANTGELFF
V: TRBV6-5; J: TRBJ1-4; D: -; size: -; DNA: TGTGCCAGCAGTCCCGCCCCTGGCAATAATGAAAAACTGTTTTTT; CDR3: CASSPAPGNNEKLFF
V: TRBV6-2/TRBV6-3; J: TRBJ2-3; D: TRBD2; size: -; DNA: TGTGCCAGCAGTTATGCGCGGGAGGGCCCGAATACGCAGTATTTT; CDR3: CASSYAREGPNTQYF
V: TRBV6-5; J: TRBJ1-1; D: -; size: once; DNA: TGTGCCAGCAGTTACTCGGGGATTATGAACACTGAAGCTTTCTTT; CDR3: CASSYSGIMNTEAFF
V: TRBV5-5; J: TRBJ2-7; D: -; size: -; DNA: TGTGCCAGCAGCTTGGATCGGGGAGGATCCTACGAGCAGTACTTC; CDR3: CASSLDRGGSYEQYF
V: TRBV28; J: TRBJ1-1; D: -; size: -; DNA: TGTGCCAGCAGAGGCTTTTTGACAGTGAACACTGAAGCTTTCTTT; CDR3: CASRGFLTVNTEAFF
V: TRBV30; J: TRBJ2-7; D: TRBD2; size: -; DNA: TGTGCCTGCCGCAATCCTAGCGGGAGCGTCCACGAGCAGTACTTC; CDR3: CACRNPSGSVHEQYF
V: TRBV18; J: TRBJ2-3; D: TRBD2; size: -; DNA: TGTGCCAGCTCACCAATCGGGACTAGCGGGGATACGCAGTATTTT; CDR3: CASSPIGTSGDTQYF
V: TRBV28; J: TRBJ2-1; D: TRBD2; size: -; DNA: TGTGCCAGCAGCAAACTAGCGGGAGGGCCGGTTGAGCAGTTCTTC; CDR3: CASSKLAGGPVEQFF
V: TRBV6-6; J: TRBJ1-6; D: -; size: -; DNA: TGTGCCAGCAACCCGGGACAAAGCTATAATTCACCCCTCCACTTT; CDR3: CASNPGQSYNSPLHF
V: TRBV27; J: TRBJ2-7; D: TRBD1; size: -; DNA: TGTGCCAGCAGCCTGACTACAGGGGATGTGAAGAGCTACGAGCAGTACTTC; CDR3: CASSLTTGDVKSYEQYF
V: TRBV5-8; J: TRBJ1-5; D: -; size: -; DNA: TGTGCCAGCAGCTTGGTGTCGGGAGGGCGGTATCAGCCCCAGCATTTT; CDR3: CASSLVSGGRYQPQHF
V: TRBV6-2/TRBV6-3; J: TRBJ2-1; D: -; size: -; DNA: TGTGCCAGCAGTTACCTCGCACGAAGCAATGAGCAGTTCTTC; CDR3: CASSYLARSNEQFF
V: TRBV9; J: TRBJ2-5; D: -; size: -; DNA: TGTGCCAGCAGCGTCCTGGGGGCCCCAGGGGAGACCCAGTACTTC; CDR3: CASSVLGAPGETQYF
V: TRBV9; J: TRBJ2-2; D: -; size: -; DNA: TGTGCCAGCAGCGTAGCTCTTGACACCGGGGAGCTGTTTTTT; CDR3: CASSVALDTGELFF
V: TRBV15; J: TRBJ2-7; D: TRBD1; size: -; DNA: TGTGCCACCTCTCGAGACAGGGGGCCCTACGAGCAGTACTTC; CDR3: CATSRDRGPYEQYF
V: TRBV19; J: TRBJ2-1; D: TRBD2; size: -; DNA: TGTGCCAGTAGTCCCACCGGACTAGCGGGCAATGAGCAGTTCTTC; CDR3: CASSPTGLAGNEQFF
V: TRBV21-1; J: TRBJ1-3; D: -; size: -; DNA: TGTGCCAGCAGCAAAGTAGATATCCGGACAGGGTGGGTCTCTGGAAACACCATATATTTT; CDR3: CASSKVDIRTGWVSGNTIYF
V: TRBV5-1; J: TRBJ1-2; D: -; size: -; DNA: TGCGCCAGCAGCTCAGGGGCCTATGGCTACACCTTC; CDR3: CASSSGAYGYTF
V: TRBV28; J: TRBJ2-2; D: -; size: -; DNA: TGTGCCAGCAGACCCAAACGGGGTTACACCGGGGAGCTGTTTTTT; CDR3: CASRPKRGYTGELFF
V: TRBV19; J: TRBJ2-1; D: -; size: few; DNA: TGTGCCAGTACCCAAGTAGCGACAGGGTCCCACCGGGGGAATGAGCAGTTCTTC; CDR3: CASTQVATGSHRGNEQFF
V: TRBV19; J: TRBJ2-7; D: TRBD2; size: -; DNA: TGTGCCAGTAGCAGCGGGAGTACGATCCACGAGCAGTACTTC; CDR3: CASSSGSTIHEQYF
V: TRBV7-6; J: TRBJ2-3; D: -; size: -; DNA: TGTGCCAGCGGCTCCCAGCAAACAGATACGCAGTATTTT; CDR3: CASGSQQTDTQYF
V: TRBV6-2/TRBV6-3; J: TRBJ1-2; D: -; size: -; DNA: TGTGCCAGCAGCGACGGGGCAGGGAACGGCTACACCTTC; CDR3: CASSDGAGNGYTF
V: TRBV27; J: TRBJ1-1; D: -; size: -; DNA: TGTGCCAGCAGTTTATTTTCGGCAACTGAAGCTTTCTTT; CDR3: CASSLFSATEAFF
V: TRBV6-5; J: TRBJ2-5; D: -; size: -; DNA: TGTGCCAGCAGTTACTCGACCCAGAGACTGTACTTC; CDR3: CASSYSTQRLYF
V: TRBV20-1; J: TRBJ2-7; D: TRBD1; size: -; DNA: TGCAGTGCTAGTGTTGGGACAGGGGTGAACGAGCAGTACTTC; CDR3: CSASVGTGVNEQYF
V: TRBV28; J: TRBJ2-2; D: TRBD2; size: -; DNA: TGTGCCACACGGGAGGGCCCCGGGGAGCTGTTTTTT; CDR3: CATREGPGELFF
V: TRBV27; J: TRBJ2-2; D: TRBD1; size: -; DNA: TGTGCCAGCAGTTTATCGACCCGGGACAGGGGCACCGGGGAGCTGTTTTTT; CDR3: CASSLSTRDRGTGELFF
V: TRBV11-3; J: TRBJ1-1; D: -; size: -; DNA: TGTGCCAGCAGCTTAACACGAGGCACTGAAGCTTTCTTT; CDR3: CASSLTRGTEAFF
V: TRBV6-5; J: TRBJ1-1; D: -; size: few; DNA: TGTGCCAGCAGTCTGGGCCCCGTCACTGAAGCTTTCTTT; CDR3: CASSLGPVTEAFF
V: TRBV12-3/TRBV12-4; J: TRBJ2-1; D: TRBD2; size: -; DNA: TGTGCCAGCAGTCCCTGGAGGGAGGGTGAGCAGTTCTTC; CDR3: CASSPWREGEQFF
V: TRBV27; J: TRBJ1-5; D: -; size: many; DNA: TGTGCCAGCAGGGCCACAGGGTTGTATGAACCCCAGCATTTT; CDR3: CASRATGLYEPQHF
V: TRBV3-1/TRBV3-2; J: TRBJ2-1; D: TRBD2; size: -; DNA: TGTGCCAGCAGTAAGCGGGGGGAAAAATACAATGAGCAGTTCTTC; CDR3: CASSKRGEKYNEQFF
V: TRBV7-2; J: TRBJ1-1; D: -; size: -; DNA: TGTGCCAGCAGCTTAGGAGGGGCGAACACTGAAGCTTTCTTT; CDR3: CASSLGGANTEAFF
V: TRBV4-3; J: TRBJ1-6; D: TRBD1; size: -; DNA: TGCGCCAGCAGCCGGGACAGCTACAGCTCCTATAATTCACCCCTCCACTTT; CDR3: CASSRDSYSSYNSPLHF
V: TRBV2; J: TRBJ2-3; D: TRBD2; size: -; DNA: TGTGCCAGCAGTGGAGGACTAGCGGGAAGGGATACGCAGTATTTT; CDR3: CASSGGLAGRDTQYF
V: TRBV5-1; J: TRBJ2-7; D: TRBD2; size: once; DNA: TGCGCCAGCAGCTTGGCTAGCGGGAGGGCCGTCCCCTACGAGCAGTACTTC; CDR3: CASSLASGRAVPYEQYF
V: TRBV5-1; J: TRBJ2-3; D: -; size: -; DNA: TGCGCCAGCAGCTACCAGGGACACAGTAGCACAGATACGCAGTATTTT; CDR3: CASSYQGHSSTDTQYF
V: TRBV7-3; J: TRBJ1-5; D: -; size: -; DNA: TGTGCCAGCAGTAGACAGAGCAATCAGCCCCAGCATTTT; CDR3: CASSRQSNQPQHF
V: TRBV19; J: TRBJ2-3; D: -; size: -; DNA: TGTGCCAGTAGTATGGGGGGTTTAAGTACAGATACGCAGTATTTT; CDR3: CASSMGGLSTDTQYF
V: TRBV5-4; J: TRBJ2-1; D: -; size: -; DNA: TGTGCCAGCAGCACCTCTAGCGACAGCTCCTACAATGAGCAGTTCTTC; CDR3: CASSTSSDSSYNEQFF
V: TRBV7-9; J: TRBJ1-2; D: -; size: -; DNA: TGTGCCAGCAGCTTAGAAGGGATCCCTAACTATGGCTACACCTTC; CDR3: CASSLEGIPNYGYTF
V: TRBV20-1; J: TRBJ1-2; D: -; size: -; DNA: TGCAGCTTACAGGGATATGATGGCTACACCTTC; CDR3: CSLQGYDGYTF
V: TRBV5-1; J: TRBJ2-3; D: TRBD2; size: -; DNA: TGCGCCAGCAGCTTGGCCCTAGCGGGACGCACAGATACGCAGTATTTT; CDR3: CASSLALAGRTDTQYF
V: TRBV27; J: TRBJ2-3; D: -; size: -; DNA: TGTGCCAGCAGTTTAGAGCGAAGAGGAGATACGCAGTATTTT; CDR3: CASSLERRGDTQYF
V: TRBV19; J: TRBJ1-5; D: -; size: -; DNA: TGTGCCACCTCGATGGGATCGCGCAATCAGCCCCAGCATTTT; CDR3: CATSMGSRNQPQHF
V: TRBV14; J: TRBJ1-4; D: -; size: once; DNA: TGTGCCAGCAGCCAAGGAAGTGAAAAACTGTTTTTT; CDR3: CASSQGSEKLFF